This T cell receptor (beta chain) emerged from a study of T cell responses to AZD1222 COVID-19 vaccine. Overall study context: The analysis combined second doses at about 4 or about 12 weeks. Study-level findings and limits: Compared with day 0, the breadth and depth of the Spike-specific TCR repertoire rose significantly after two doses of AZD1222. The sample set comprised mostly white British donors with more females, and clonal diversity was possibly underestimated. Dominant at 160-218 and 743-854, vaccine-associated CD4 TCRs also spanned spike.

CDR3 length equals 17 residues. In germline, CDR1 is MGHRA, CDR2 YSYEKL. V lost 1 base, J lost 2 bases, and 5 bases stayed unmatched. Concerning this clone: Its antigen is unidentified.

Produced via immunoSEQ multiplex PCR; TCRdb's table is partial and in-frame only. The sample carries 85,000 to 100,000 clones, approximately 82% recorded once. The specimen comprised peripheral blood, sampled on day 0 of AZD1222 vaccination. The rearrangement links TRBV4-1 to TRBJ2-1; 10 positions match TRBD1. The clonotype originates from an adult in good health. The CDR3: CASSQGHGQGAYNEQFF. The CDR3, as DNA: TGCGCCAGCAGCCAAGGGCATGGACAGGGGGCCTACAATGAGCAGTTCTTC.